This T cell receptor beta chain was observed in a study of blood T cells in healthy people across ages. Study results and limitations: Not knowing donor CMV status may have confounded expanded clonotype changes. When set beside aged donors, long-lived donors presented more naive CD4+ cells and higher diversity. Age brought a roughly linear fall in TCR beta diversity measured per million T cells.

This clonotype was seen only a few times. Its cognate antigen is unknown. Germline CDR1 is SGHRS and CDR2 is YFSETQ. Trimming removed 0 bases from V and 5 bases from J, with 14 bases in between. The CDR3 is 15 amino acids. No fewer than 5.5 micrograms of total RNA were isolated from every sample. With a J-beta primer mix and a sample-barcoded 5' primer, a second PCR ran about 6 to 11 cycles. TCRdb re-derived calls from the 5' RACE reads in MiXCR, one entry per CDR3 protein. The sample has over 600,000 distinct CDR3 sequences; about 46% are singletons. The sample consisted of blood. The chain combines TRBV5-1 with TRBJ2-5; D is ambiguous. The sequence derives from an elderly man in good health. CDR3 in amino acids: CASSLEGRAHETQYF. DNA of the CDR3: TGCGCCAGCAGCTTGGAAGGACGGGCCCACGAGACCCAGTACTTC.